These 4 T cell receptor beta chains came from one sample sequenced in a study of shared clonotypes between healthy human individuals. Only in-frame clones appear in the TCRdb table, and some are missing; sequencing was by immunoSEQ multiplex PCR. The sample has about 1.5 million clones; more than 95% are singletons. Sample: naive CD4+ T cells sorted from blood. As for subset: CD45RA+ positively selected. These receptors came from a man between 25 and 39 years old in good health.

The chain couples TRBV28 to TRBJ2-4; D possibly corresponds to TRBD1 (6 bases). There are 17 residues in the CDR3. V was pared by 5 bases and J by 0 bases, with 17 bases between. The germline CDR1 and CDR2 sequences are MDHEN and SYDVKM. CDR3 bases: TGTGCCAGCAGTCTTAGTCGGACAGTTTCAGCCAAAAACATTCAGTACTTC. Translated: CASSLSRTVSAKNIQYF. The whole variable domain, remainder taken from reference TRBV28 and TRBJ2-4, is DVKVTQSSRYLVKRTGEKVFLECVQDMDHENMFWYRQDPGLGLRLIYFSYDVKMKEKGDIPEGYSVSREKKERFSLILESASTNQTSMYLCASSLSRTVSAKNIQYFGAGTRLSVL.

V gene TRBV18 combines with J gene TRBJ1-2; D unclear. CDR3 size: 14 residues. Trimming removed 0 bases from V and 4 bases from J, with 9 bases in between. Germline CDR1 is KGHSH and CDR2 is LQKENI. The CDR3 reads CASSPPLTSYGYTF. The CDR3 DNA reads TGTGCCAGCTCACCACCATTAACGTCCTATGGCTACACCTTC.

V gene TRBV28 combines with J gene TRBJ2-2; 7 bases agree with TRBD1. Germline CDR1 is MDHEN and CDR2 is SYDVKM. The CDR3 has 14 amino acids. V lost 6 bases, J lost 4 bases, and 5 bases stayed unmatched. The CDR3 region is CASSKGTVTGELFF. CDR3 sequence (DNA): TGTGCCAGCAGCAAGGGGACAGTCACCGGGGAGCTGTTTTTT.

The chain carries TRBV19 and TRBJ2-3; 10 bases align to TRBD2. Germline values: CDR1 LNHDA, CDR2 SQIVND (reference sequence). This CDR3 region has 16 residues. Trimming cost V 2 bases and J 5 bases; bases outside gene matches: 7. CDR3 coding DNA: TGTGCCAGTAGTATACCCCAAATAGCGGGAGGAGATACGCAGTATTTT. It encodes CASSIPQIAGGDTQYF.